Each of the 17 T cell receptor beta chains below was sequenced from the same sample in a study of control samples from healthy donors and cancer patients. Assay: immunoSEQ multiplex PCR; the TCRdb copy retains only in-frame clones and omits some. The sample has some 90,000 clones; approximately 93% are singletons. Source material: blood. These receptors all come from a woman between 25 and 40 years old in good health.

The chain's CDR3 is CATSRDQAGGYEQYF. The CDR3, as DNA: TGTGCCACCAGCAGAGATCAGGCGGGGGGCTACGAGCAGTACTTC. The genes are TRBV15 and TRBJ2-7; 8 bases are shared with TRBD2. V shed 0 bases and J 3 bases; nucleotides not matched to a gene: 4. This CDR3 region has 15 residues. Germline V gene lookup returns CDR1 LNHNV and CDR2 YYDKDF (reference sequence).

This clone was seen more than once but under ten times. V gene TRBV27 combines with J gene TRBJ1-5; 9 bases fit TRBD1. The CDR3 spans 15 residues. Per germline, CDR1 MNHEY and CDR2 SMNVEV (reference sequence). Losses at the gene ends were 2 bases for V and 5 bases for J; bases not matched to a gene: 4. CDR3 in amino acids: CASSLGTGSYQPQHF. The CDR3 DNA is TGTGCCAGCAGTTTAGGGACAGGGTCCTATCAGCCCCAGCATTTT.

This clone came up once. The rearrangement joins TRBV7-6 to TRBJ1-1; no definite D call. CDR3 length equals 14 residues. Germline V CDR1 and CDR2: SGHVS, FNYEAQ. The V end lost 0 bases, the J end lost 4 bases, and 9 bases lay between the germline ends. CDR3 residues: CASSLAGVTTEAFF. CDR3 coding DNA: TGTGCCAGCAGCTTAGCCGGGGTCACCACTGAAGCTTTCTTT.

The rearrangement joins TRBV2 to TRBJ2-3, with D possibly being TRBD1 or TRBD2 (5 bases each). Germline V gene sequence: CDR1 SNHLY, CDR2 FYNNEI. The length of the CDR3 is 14 residues. V was shortened by 4 bases and J by 4 bases, with 12 bases between the two germline ends. The CDR3 loop reads CASSGGGLSDTQYF. The CDR3 nucleotides are TGTGCCAGCAGTGGTGGGGGATTGTCAGATACGCAGTATTTT.

The chain employs TRBV19 and TRBJ1-4; no definite D call. Per the germline V gene, CDR1 is LNHDA and CDR2 is SQIVND (reference sequence). The CDR3 extends over 14 amino acids. V was shortened by 3 bases and J by 6 bases, with 11 bases between the two germline ends. The CDR3 loop reads CASSIQGVDEKLFF. The CDR3, as DNA: TGTGCCAGTAGTATTCAAGGTGTGGATGAAAAACTGTTTTTT.

The CDR3 loop reads CASSLAGGGNTIYF. CDR3 DNA: TGTGCCAGCAGCTTAGCCGGGGGAGGAAACACCATATATTTT. The chain couples TRBV7-9 to TRBJ1-3; possibly TRBD1 for D (5 bases). V was shortened by 0 bases and J by 4 bases, with 7 bases between the two germline ends. This CDR3 is built from 14 residues. Germline CDR1 reads SEHNR; CDR2 reads FQNEAQ (reference sequence).

The rearrangement links TRBV6-5 to TRBJ1-6, with 7 bases lining up with TRBD1. Looked up from germline, CDR1 is MNHEY and CDR2 is SVGAGI. The CDR3 totals 15 residues. J was trimmed by 8 bases and V by 5 bases; bases with no gene match: 9. The CDR3 DNA sequence: TGTGCCAGCAGTCGCACCGGGACAGAGTATTCACCCCTCCACTTT. This encodes CASSRTGTEYSPLHF.

The chain employs TRBV3-1 (or the pseudogene TRBV3-2) and TRBJ1-5; 7 bases line up with TRBD1. The V gene's germline CDR1 is LGHDT and CDR2 YNNKEL (reference sequence). The length of the CDR3 is 14 residues. After removal of 5 bases from V and 4 bases from J, the junction contained 5 bases not matched to a gene. CDR3 in DNA: TGTGCCAGCAGCAACAGGGGAGGAAATCAGCCCCAGCATTTT. Translation: CASSNRGGNQPQHF.

This clone appeared once. The chain couples TRBV5-1 to TRBJ1-2; 8 bases are a match to TRBD1. The CDR3 is made up of 14 amino acids. V shed 5 bases, J shed 6 bases, and the junction held 9 bases outside the gene matches. Germline values: CDR1 SGHRS, CDR2 YFSETQ. In nucleotides, the CDR3 is TGCGCCAGCAGGGTTGGACAGGGCGGCCATGGCTACACCTTC. It is translated as CASRVGQGGHGYTF.

This clone was picked up one time. The genes are TRBV6-5 and TRBJ1-5, with D tentatively TRBD1 (6 bases). Germline assignment: CDR1 MNHEY and CDR2 SVGAGI. The CDR3 runs 13 residues. Trimming removed 7 bases from V and 6 bases from J, with 13 bases in between. The CDR3 protein is CASKVRGFQPQHF. The CDR3 nucleotides read TGTGCCAGCAAGGTTAGGGGGTTTCAGCCCCAGCATTTT.

This chain connects TRBV2 to TRBJ1-5; no clear D gene. This CDR3 comprises 18 residues. Germline CDR1 SNHLY, CDR2 FYNNEI. V shed 2 bases and J shed 0 bases, with 17 bases lying between them. CDR3 protein: CASSELGMEVYSNQPQHF. In DNA form, the CDR3 reads TGTGCCAGCAGTGAACTGGGGATGGAGGTTTATAGCAATCAGCCCCAGCATTTT.

J is TRBJ2-3 and V is TRBV5-1; 13 nucleotides line up with TRBD2. The CDR3 loop spans 17 amino acids. Germline CDR1 SGHRS, CDR2 YFSETQ. The J segment lost 7 bases and the V segment lost 0 bases, leaving 8 bases of the junction unmatched. CDR3 coding DNA: TGCGCCAGCAGCTTGGGACTAGCGGGGGGCCCCGTACATACGCAGTATTTT. Translated: CASSLGLAGGPVHTQYF.

In this sample, this clone turned up a few times. The chain recombines TRBV13 with TRBJ1-4; D unclear. The CDR3 has 14 residues. Germline V CDR1 and CDR2: PRHDT, FYEKMQ (reference sequence). With 6 bases removed from V and 1 base from J, the gap between germline ends came to 9 bases. CDR3 loop: CASSRGRTNEKLFF. For the CDR3, the DNA is TGTGCCAGCAGTCGCGGACGAACTAATGAAAAACTGTTTTTT.

The CDR3 loop is CASSIRLAGYNEQFF. The DNA of the CDR3 is TGTGCCAGTAGTATCCGACTAGCGGGCTACAATGAGCAGTTCTTC. V is TRBV19 and J is TRBJ2-1; 10 bases fit TRBD2. CDR3 length: 15 residues. Germline CDR1 reads LNHDA; CDR2 reads SQIVND (reference sequence). Trimming removed 3 bases from V and 3 bases from J; junction bases left unmatched: 2.

The chain employs TRBV19 and TRBJ1-1; the D is unclear. The CDR3 length is 13 residues. The ends were cut back, 5 bases at V and 1 base at J, with 8 bases in the middle. Germline CDR1 and CDR2: LNHDA and SQIVND (reference sequence). CDR3 region: CASSYSRNTEAFF. Here the CDR3 DNA reads TGTGCCAGTAGTTACTCCCGGAACACTGAAGCTTTCTTT.

The rearrangement joins TRBV7-2 to TRBJ2-5; no firm D call. CDR3 length: 13 amino acids. Per germline, CDR1 SGHTA and CDR2 FQGNSA. Trimming shortened V by 1 base and J by 5 bases, and 8 bases separated the two germline ends. The CDR3 protein is CASSLEGGETQYF. DNA for the CDR3: TGTGCCAGCAGCTTAGAAGGTGGCGAGACCCAGTACTTC.

The chain couples TRBV18 to TRBJ2-2; D remains unclear. V dropped 1 base and J dropped 0 bases, with 9 bases sitting between them. From germline, CDR1 is KGHSH and CDR2 LQKENI. There are 16 residues in the CDR3. CDR3 sequence: CASSPRGHSNTGELFF. The CDR3 nucleotides are TGTGCCAGCTCACCACGTGGGCATTCGAACACCGGGGAGCTGTTTTTT.